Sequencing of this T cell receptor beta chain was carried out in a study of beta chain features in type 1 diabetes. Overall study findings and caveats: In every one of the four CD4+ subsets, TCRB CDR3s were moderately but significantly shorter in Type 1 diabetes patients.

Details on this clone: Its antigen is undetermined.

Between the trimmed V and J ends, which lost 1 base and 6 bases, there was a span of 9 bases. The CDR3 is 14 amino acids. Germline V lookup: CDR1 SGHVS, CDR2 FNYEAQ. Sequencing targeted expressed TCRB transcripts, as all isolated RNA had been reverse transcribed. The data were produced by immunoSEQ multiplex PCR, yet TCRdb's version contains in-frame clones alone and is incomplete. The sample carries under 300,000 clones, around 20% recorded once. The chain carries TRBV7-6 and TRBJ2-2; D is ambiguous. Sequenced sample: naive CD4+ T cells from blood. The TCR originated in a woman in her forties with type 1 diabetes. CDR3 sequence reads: CASSLELLSGELFF. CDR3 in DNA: TGTGCCAGCAGCTTAGAGTTGCTATCCGGGGAGCTGTTTTTT.